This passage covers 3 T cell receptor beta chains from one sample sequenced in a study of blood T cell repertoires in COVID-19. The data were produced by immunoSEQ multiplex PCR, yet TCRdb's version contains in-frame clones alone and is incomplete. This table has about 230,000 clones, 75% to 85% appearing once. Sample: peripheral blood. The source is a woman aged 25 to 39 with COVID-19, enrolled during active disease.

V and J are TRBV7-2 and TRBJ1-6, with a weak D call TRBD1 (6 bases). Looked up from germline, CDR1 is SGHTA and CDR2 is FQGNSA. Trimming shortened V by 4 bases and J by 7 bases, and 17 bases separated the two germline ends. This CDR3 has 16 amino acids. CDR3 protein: CASSSRGAPGNSPLHF. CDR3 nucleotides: TGTGCCAGCAGCTCCCGGGGGGCCCCGGGGAATTCACCCCTCCACTTT.

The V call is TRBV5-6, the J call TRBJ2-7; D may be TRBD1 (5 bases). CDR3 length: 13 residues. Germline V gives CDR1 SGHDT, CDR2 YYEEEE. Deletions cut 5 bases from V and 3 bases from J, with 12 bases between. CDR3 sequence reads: CASSLGRVYEQYF. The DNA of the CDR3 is TGTGCCAGCAGTCTGGGCAGGGTCTACGAGCAGTACTTC.

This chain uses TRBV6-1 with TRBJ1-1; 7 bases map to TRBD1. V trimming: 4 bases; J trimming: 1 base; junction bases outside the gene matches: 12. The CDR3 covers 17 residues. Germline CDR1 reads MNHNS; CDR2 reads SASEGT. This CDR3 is CASSGRDRQYPNTEAFF. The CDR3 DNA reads TGTGCCAGCAGTGGCCGGGACAGACAGTACCCGAACACTGAAGCTTTCTTT.